The following is a T cell receptor (beta chain) sequence with its context. V lost 5 bases to trimming and J lost 3 bases; unmatched junction nucleotides: 7. CDR1 is SGHTS and CDR2 is YDEGEE in the germline V gene. This CDR3 contains 15 residues. This sample was included in a study of control samples from healthy donors and cancer patients. TCRdb's copy holds only in-frame clones and misses some; the assay was immunoSEQ multiplex PCR. Here the sample spans about 410,000 clones, 90% being singletons. This clonotype originated in a man in his forties with head and neck cancer. Sequencing was done on a sample of PBMCs. This sequence joins TRBV5-8 and TRBJ1-2; 10 nucleotides agree with TRBD1. The CDR3 protein is CASSKPGQGYYGYTF. The CDR3 DNA sequence: TGTGCCAGCAGTAAACCGGGACAGGGGTACTATGGCTACACCTTC.